Following are 10 T cell receptor beta chains from one sample sequenced in a study of blood T cell repertoires in COVID-19. Profiled with immunoSEQ multiplex PCR; TCRdb holds only in-frame clones, not every one. The table shows under 95,000 clones, with roughly 78% occurring only once. What was sequenced was peripheral blood. The receptors here all came from a man in his sixties with active or convalescent COVID-19.

V gene TRBV3-1 (or the pseudogene TRBV3-2) combines with J gene TRBJ2-7, with 7 bases lining up with TRBD2. The CDR3 totals 15 residues. Germline lookup yields CDR1 LGHDT and CDR2 YNNKEL (reference sequence). V trimming: 0 bases; J trimming: 3 bases; junction bases outside the gene matches: 5. CDR3 nucleotides: TGTGCCAGCAGCCAAGACCCAGCGGGGAACTACGAGCAGTACTTC. Translation: CASSQDPAGNYEQYF.

The chain has TRBV27 and TRBJ1-1; TRBD1 agrees at 9 bases. CDR1 and CDR2 (germline): MNHEY, SMNVEV (reference sequence). V lost 7 bases, J lost 6 bases, and 9 bases stayed unmatched. The CDR3 spans 14 residues. CDR3 loop: CASTTTGGASEAFF. CDR3 in DNA: TGTGCCAGCACCACTACAGGGGGCGCTTCTGAAGCTTTCTTT.

This clone has just a few counts. The genes are TRBV3-1 (or the pseudogene TRBV3-2) and TRBJ1-5; 9 bases agree with TRBD1. Per germline, CDR1 LGHDT and CDR2 YNNKEL (reference sequence). V was clipped by 0 bases and J by 1 base; unmatched bases: 13. The CDR3 totals 20 residues. Written as DNA, the CDR3 is TGTGCCAGCAGCCAAGACCGAAACCGGGACAGGGCGGGGAGCAATCAGCCCCAGCATTTT. This encodes CASSQDRNRDRAGSNQPQHF.

This chain connects TRBV7-9 to TRBJ2-5; TRBD1 agrees at 9 bases. Germline CDR1 SEHNR, CDR2 FQNEAQ (reference sequence). V lost 0 bases and J lost 5; bases outside the gene matches: 13. The CDR3 loop spans 18 amino acids. CDR3: CASSLAWQTQGAYETQYF. CDR3 DNA sequence: TGTGCCAGCAGCTTAGCGTGGCAAACACAGGGGGCCTATGAGACCCAGTACTTC. Looking up the rest from reference TRBV7-9 and TRBJ2-5 gives the full variable domain: DTGVSQNPRHKITKRGQNVTFRCDPISEHNRLYWYRQTLGQGPEFLTYFQNEAQLEKSRLLSDRFSAERPKGSFSTLEIQRTEQGDSAMYLCASSLAWQTQGAYETQYFGPGTRLLVL.

The V call is TRBV3-1 (or the pseudogene TRBV3-2), the J call TRBJ2-7; 7 bases are shared with TRBD1. Per the germline V gene, CDR1 is LGHDT and CDR2 is YNNKEL (reference sequence). CDR3 size: 11 residues. The V and J ends lost 5 bases and 12 bases, in that order; junction bases with no gene match: 7. CDR3 in amino acids: CASSYSQGVYF. For the CDR3, the DNA is TGTGCCAGCAGCTACTCTCAGGGGGTGTACTTC.

V and J are TRBV19 and TRBJ1-5; D gene ambiguous. The CDR3 loop spans 15 amino acids. The germline V and J ends were trimmed by 1 base and 2 bases, with 9 bases remaining between them. Germline CDR1 is LNHDA and CDR2 is SQIVND (reference sequence). CDR3: CASSIVRGGNQPQHF. CDR3 nucleotides: TGTGCCAGTAGTATAGTTCGAGGAGGCAATCAGCCCCAGCATTTT.

The chain has TRBV6-4 and TRBJ2-5, with TRBD2 matching 8 bases. CDR1 is MRHNA and CDR2 is SNTAGT in the germline V gene. The CDR3 sequence is 15 residues long. After removal of 6 bases from V and 4 bases from J, the junction contained 10 bases not matched to a gene. The CDR3 region has the DNA TGTGCCAGCAGGAAATCGGGGGGGCCCGGAGAGACCCAGTACTTC. Residues: CASRKSGGPGETQYF.

V gene TRBV5-1 combines with J gene TRBJ2-3; 8 bases are a match to TRBD2. The CDR3 length is 15 residues. The V gene end was trimmed by 0 bases and the J gene end by 1 base; junction bases not matched to a gene: 1. CDR1 and CDR2 (germline): SGHRS, YFSETQ. Here the CDR3 reads CASSLDGGGTDTQYF. The CDR3 DNA sequence: TGCGCCAGCAGCTTGGACGGGGGGGGCACAGATACGCAGTATTTT.

The gene calls are TRBV28 and TRBJ1-1, with a tentative D call TRBD1 (5 bases). V was shortened by 5 bases and J by 8 bases, with 18 bases between the two germline ends. This CDR3 comprises 14 residues. The germline V gene encodes CDR1 MDHEN and CDR2 SYDVKM. The CDR3 region has the DNA TGTGCCAGCAGTCGGCCCTCAGGGATTTGGGAAGCTTTCTTT. Its translation is CASSRPSGIWEAFF. The whole variable domain, filled in from reference TRBV28 and TRBJ1-1, reads DVKVTQSSRYLVKRTGEKVFLECVQDMDHENMFWYRQDPGLGLRLIYFSYDVKMKEKGDIPEGYSVSREKKERFSLILESASTNQTSMYLCASSRPSGIWEAFFGQGTRLTVV.

The chain has TRBV28 and TRBJ2-4, with D possibly matching TRBD2 (7 bases). The CDR3 length is 15 residues. Germline-derived CDR1 and CDR2 are MDHEN and SYDVKM. The V end lost 6 bases, the J end lost 8 bases, and 20 bases lay between the germline ends. CDR3 protein: CASSPPEGGADIQYF. The CDR3 bases are TGTGCCAGCAGCCCTCCCGAAGGGGGGGCGGACATTCAGTACTTC. The full variable domain, completed using reference TRBV28 and TRBJ2-4, is DVKVTQSSRYLVKRTGEKVFLECVQDMDHENMFWYRQDPGLGLRLIYFSYDVKMKEKGDIPEGYSVSREKKERFSLILESASTNQTSMYLCASSPPEGGADIQYFGAGTRLSVL.